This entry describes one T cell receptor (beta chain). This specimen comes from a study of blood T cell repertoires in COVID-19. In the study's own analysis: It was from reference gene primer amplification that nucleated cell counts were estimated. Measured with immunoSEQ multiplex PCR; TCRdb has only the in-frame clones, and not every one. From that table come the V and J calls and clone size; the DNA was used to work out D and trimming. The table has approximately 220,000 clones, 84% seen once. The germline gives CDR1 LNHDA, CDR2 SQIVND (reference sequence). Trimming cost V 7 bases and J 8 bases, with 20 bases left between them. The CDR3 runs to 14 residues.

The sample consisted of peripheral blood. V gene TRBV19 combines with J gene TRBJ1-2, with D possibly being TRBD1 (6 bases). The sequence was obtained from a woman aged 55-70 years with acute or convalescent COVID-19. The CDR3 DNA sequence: TGTGCCAGTACGCCCGGTGGACAGTTTTCGGGCTACACCTTC. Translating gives CASTPGGQFSGYTF.